This T cell receptor beta chain stems from a study of cytomegalovirus exposure and HLA in healthy donors. General study findings and limits: Prior analysis indicated that the majority of TCR beta V segments exhibited productivity approximately 90% or approximately 30% of the time.

The PCR used 60 Vbeta and 13 Jbeta primers. The assay was immunoSEQ multiplex PCR, and TCRdb's table has in-frame clones only and misses some. Of fewer than 250,000 clones listed, around four fifths are singletons. CDR1 and CDR2 from the germline V gene are MNHEY and SMNVEV (reference sequence). Trimming left V 3 bases short and J 0 bases short, with 5 bases between. This CDR3 contains 14 residues. Turning to this clone: Its antigen is unknown.

The clonotype was recovered from a woman aged 45-65 years in good health and CMV-seropositive. The chain carries TRBV27 and TRBJ1-4; D gene uncertain. The sample consisted of PBMCs. CDR3 bases: TGTGCCAGCAGTTTTATTGCAACTAATGAAAAACTGTTTTTT. Translation gives CASSFIATNEKLFF.